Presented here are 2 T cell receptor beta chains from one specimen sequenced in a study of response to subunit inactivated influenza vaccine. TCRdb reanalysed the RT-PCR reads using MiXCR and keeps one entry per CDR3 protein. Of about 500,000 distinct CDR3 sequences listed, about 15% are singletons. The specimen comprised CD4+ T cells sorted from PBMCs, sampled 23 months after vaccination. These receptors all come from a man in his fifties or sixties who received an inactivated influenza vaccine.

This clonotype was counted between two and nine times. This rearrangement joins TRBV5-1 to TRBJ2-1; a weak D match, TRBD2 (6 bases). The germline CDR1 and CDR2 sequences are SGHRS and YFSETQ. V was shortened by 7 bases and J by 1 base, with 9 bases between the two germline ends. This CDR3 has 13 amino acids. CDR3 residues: CASRERSYNEQFF. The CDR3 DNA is TGCGCCAGCCGGGAGCGGTCCTACAATGAGCAGTTCTTC.

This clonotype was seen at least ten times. As DNA, the CDR3 is TGCAGTGCCACCAGAGACTACGAGCAGTACTTC. It specifies CSATRDYEQYF. This chain connects TRBV20-1 to TRBJ2-7; D not certain. V shed 6 bases and J shed 3 bases, with 9 bases lying between them. Germline CDR1 DFQATT, CDR2 SNEGSKA (reference sequence). This CDR3 is 11 amino acids long.